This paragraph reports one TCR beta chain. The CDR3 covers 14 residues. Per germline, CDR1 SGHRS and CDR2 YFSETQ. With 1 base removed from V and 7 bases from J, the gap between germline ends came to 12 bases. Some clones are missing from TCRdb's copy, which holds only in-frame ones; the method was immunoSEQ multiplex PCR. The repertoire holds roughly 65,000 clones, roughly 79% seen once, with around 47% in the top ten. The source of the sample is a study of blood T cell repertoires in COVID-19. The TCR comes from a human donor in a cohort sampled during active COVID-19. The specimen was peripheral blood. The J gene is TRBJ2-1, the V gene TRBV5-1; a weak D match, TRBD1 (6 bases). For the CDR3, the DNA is TGCGCCAGCAGCTTGTCAGGGGCTGGGAATGAGCAGTTCTTC. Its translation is CASSLSGAGNEQFF.